Below are 29 T cell receptor beta chains sequenced from a single sample in a study of cytomegalovirus exposure and HLA in healthy donors. The table came from immunoSEQ multiplex PCR; TCRdb's copy has only in-frame clones and leaves some out. The sample carries some 170,000 clones, less than 90% recorded once. The sample taken for sequencing was PBMCs. The receptor source for this set is a woman under 30 in good health and CMV-seronegative.

CDR3 loop: CASSAAPGQVQETQYF. CDR3 bases: TGTGCCAGCAGCGCGGCGCCTGGCCAGGTTCAAGAGACCCAGTACTTC. The rearrangement uses TRBV9 and TRBJ2-5; D is unresolved. CDR3 length: 16 amino acids. V was shortened by 3 bases and J by 2 bases, with 17 bases between the two germline ends. The V gene's germline CDR1 is SGDLS and CDR2 YYNGEE.

This clone was detected once. This rearrangement joins TRBV19 to TRBJ2-7; D possibly corresponds to TRBD2 (6 bases). The CDR3 totals 16 residues. Trimming shortened V by 1 base and J by 2 bases, and 15 bases separated the two germline ends. CDR1 and CDR2 (germline): LNHDA, SQIVND (reference sequence). The CDR3 region has the DNA TGTGCCAGTAGTATAGGACCTCCGGGACTTCCCTACGAGCAGTACTTC. Translating gives CASSIGPPGLPYEQYF.

V gene TRBV5-1 combines with J gene TRBJ2-1; D gene uncertain. This CDR3 contains 15 residues. CDR1 SGHRS and CDR2 YFSETQ come from the germline V gene. V shed 5 bases and J shed 0 bases, with 12 bases lying between them. The CDR3 nucleotides are TGCGCCAGCAGTCAAACCATACTCTCCTACAATGAGCAGTTCTTC. The encoded protein is CASSQTILSYNEQFF.

J is TRBJ2-2 and V is TRBV4-1; D remains ambiguous. Germline loops: CDR1 MGHRA, CDR2 YSYEKL. CDR3 length: 14 amino acids. V shed 4 bases and J shed 4 bases, with 10 bases lying between them. CDR3 sequence (DNA): TGCGCCAGCAGCCGAGTATTGATCACCGGGGAGCTGTTTTTT. Its protein is CASSRVLITGELFF.

The chain uses TRBV4-3 and TRBJ1-4; 8 bases agree with TRBD1. The J segment lost 13 bases and the V segment lost 1 base, leaving 8 bases of the junction unmatched. The CDR3 totals 14 residues. CDR1 LGHNA and CDR2 YSLEER come from the germline V gene. CDR3 sequence reads: CASSQGDRGRLLFF. CDR3 DNA: TGCGCCAGCAGCCAAGGCGACAGGGGAAGATTACTGTTTTTT.

The V and J genes are TRBV9 and TRBJ1-2; perhaps TRBD1 as D (6 bases). Trimming took off 5 bases at V and 0 bases at J, with 26 bases between the two ends. This CDR3 region has 19 residues. From germline, CDR1 is SGDLS and CDR2 YYNGEE. The CDR3 nucleotides read TGTGCCAGCAGTGCCGAAAGGGGGATCCCCTATCGTCCTAACTATGGCTACACCTTC. Protein: CASSAERGIPYRPNYGYTF.

This chain connects TRBV30 to TRBJ2-7; 9 nucleotides align to TRBD2. The CDR3 loop spans 14 amino acids. Losses at the gene ends were 4 bases for V and 2 bases for J; bases not matched to a gene: 6. CDR1 GTSNPN and CDR2 SVGIG come from the germline V gene (reference sequence). The chain's CDR3 is CAWTASGITYEQYF. The DNA for the CDR3 is TGTGCCTGGACGGCTAGCGGGATCACCTACGAGCAGTACTTC.

The J gene is TRBJ2-2, the V gene TRBV5-1; D perhaps matches TRBD1 (5 bases). V was cut by 6 bases and J by 4 bases, with 22 bases left in between. The CDR3 length is 17 residues. From germline, CDR1 is SGHRS and CDR2 YFSETQ. The CDR3 nucleotides are TGCGCCAGCAACCTTGGCCAGGGATTCAGAGGCACCGGGGAGCTGTTTTTT. Its translation is CASNLGQGFRGTGELFF.

The chain carries TRBV9 and TRBJ2-1; 9 nucleotides line up with TRBD1. The trim removed 2 bases at V and 6 bases at J, leaving 27 bases unmatched. This CDR3 contains 22 residues. Germline V gene data show CDR1 as SGDLS and CDR2 as YYNGEE. The DNA for the CDR3 is TGTGCCAGCAGCGTGAGGGAGGAGGACAGGGGTTTGACCCTCCGCGGGTCCAATGAGCAGTTCTTC. Its translation: CASSVREEDRGLTLRGSNEQFF.

The V call is TRBV7-2, the J call TRBJ1-1; D is possibly TRBD1 (5 bases). V was trimmed by 7 bases and J by 0 bases, leaving 15 bases between them. The CDR3 loop spans 15 amino acids. The V gene's germline CDR1 is SGHTA and CDR2 FQGNSA. The CDR3 here is CASILGASMNTEAFF. CDR3 coding DNA: TGTGCCAGCATCCTAGGGGCGTCCATGAACACTGAAGCTTTCTTT.

Here the CDR3 DNA reads TGTGCCAGTAGTATGGACCCCGAGGGCACTGAAGCTTTCTTT. It is translated as CASSMDPEGTEAFF. The chain links TRBV19 to TRBJ1-1; D not resolved. V was pared by 3 bases and J by 4 bases, with 12 bases between. The CDR3 covers 14 residues. Germline values: CDR1 LNHDA, CDR2 SQIVND (reference sequence).

The chain carries TRBV11-3 and TRBJ1-1, with TRBD1 as a possible D gene (6 bases). Trimming removed 5 bases from V and 2 bases from J, with 18 bases in between. The CDR3 length is 16 residues. Germline V gene lookup returns CDR1 SGHNT and CDR2 YENEEA. This chain's CDR3 is CASSGLIGGANTEAFF. As DNA, the CDR3 is TGTGCCAGCAGCGGACTTATCGGGGGGGCCAACACTGAAGCTTTCTTT. The full variable domain, in which reference TRBV11-3 and TRBJ1-1 provide the parts outside the CDR3, is EAGVVQSPRYKIIEKKQPVAFWCNPISGHNTLYWYLQNLGQGPELLIRYENEEAVDDSQLPKDRFSAERLKGVDSTLKIQPAELGDSAVYLCASSGLIGGANTEAFFGQGTRLTVV.

V gene TRBV5-1 combines with J gene TRBJ1-2; TRBD1 matches 7 bases. This CDR3 has 14 residues. Unmatched junction bases numbered 5, after V lost 4 bases and J lost 2 bases. Germline CDR1 reads SGHRS; CDR2 reads YFSETQ. The CDR3 sequence: CASSPTGENYGYTF. CDR3 sequence (DNA): TGCGCCAGCAGCCCTACAGGGGAAAACTATGGCTACACCTTC.

The chain is built from TRBV5-1 and TRBJ1-4; 7 positions agree with TRBD1. The CDR3 length is 16 residues. Germline CDR1 SGHRS, CDR2 YFSETQ. V dropped 3 bases and J dropped 5; count of bases not matched to a gene: 10. The CDR3 protein is CASSSWPTGTNEKLFF. For the CDR3, the DNA is TGCGCCAGCAGCTCATGGCCGACAGGGACCAATGAAAAACTGTTTTTT.

In this sample, this clone turned up a few times. The rearrangement joins TRBV18 to TRBJ1-1; 8 bases align to TRBD1. Germline loops: CDR1 KGHSH, CDR2 LQKENI. CDR3 length: 13 amino acids. With 2 bases clipped from V and 8 bases from J, the junction kept 4 bases outside the gene matches. CDR3: CASSPGTGTEAFF. CDR3 coding DNA: TGTGCCAGCTCACCAGGGACAGGAACGGAAGCTTTCTTT.

The chain joins TRBV9 to TRBJ2-1, with 7 positions matching TRBD1. CDR3 length equals 15 residues. V shed 4 bases, J shed 0 bases, and the junction held 4 bases outside the gene matches. Germline V gene data show CDR1 as SGDLS and CDR2 as YYNGEE. The CDR3 DNA is TGTGCCAGCAGCCCCCGACAGGGCTCCTACAATGAGCAGTTCTTC. The encoded protein is CASSPRQGSYNEQFF.

This clone has only a few counts. V gene TRBV14 combines with J gene TRBJ1-1; possible D gene TRBD1, 5 bases. With 4 bases removed from V and 0 bases from J, the gap between germline ends came to 12 bases. Germline assignment: CDR1 SGHDN and CDR2 FVKESK. The CDR3 length is 15 residues. The CDR3 coding sequence is TGTGCCAGCAGCCCGACAGTTTCCGTGAACACTGAAGCTTTCTTT. It specifies CASSPTVSVNTEAFF.

The chain combines TRBV19 with TRBJ1-5; 8 nucleotides agree with TRBD1. Per the germline V gene, CDR1 is LNHDA and CDR2 is SQIVND (reference sequence). The ends lost 6 bases at V and 2 bases at J; junction bases unmatched: 6. The CDR3 sequence is 15 residues long. The CDR3 here is CASSASTGGNQPQHF. Written as DNA, the CDR3 is TGTGCCAGTAGCGCCTCGACAGGGGGCAATCAGCCCCAGCATTTT.

The chain joins TRBV19 to TRBJ2-7, with D possibly being TRBD2 (6 bases). The V and J ends lost 7 bases and 1 base respectively, with 17 bases between them. Germline V lookup: CDR1 LNHDA, CDR2 SQIVND (reference sequence). This CDR3 comprises 15 residues. The DNA for the CDR3 is TGTGCCAGTACTCCTGGGGGGTCCCCGTCCTACGAGCAGTACTTC. It translates to CASTPGGSPSYEQYF. Drawing the rest from reference TRBV19 and TRBJ2-7, the complete variable domain is DGGITQSPKYLFRKEGQNVTLSCEQNLNHDAMYWYRQDPGQGLRLIYYSQIVNDFQKGDIAEGYSVSREKKESFPLTVTSAQKNPTAFYLCASTPGGSPSYEQYFGPGTRLTVT.

This clone has just one count. The rearrangement uses TRBV9 and TRBJ1-2; D is uncertain. V lost 3 bases and J 5 bases, leaving 14 bases between the germline ends. This CDR3 spans 14 amino acids. Germline assignment: CDR1 SGDLS and CDR2 YYNGEE. DNA for the CDR3: TGTGCCAGCAGCGCCAATCTAGGACTTTATGGCTACACCTTC. Translated, it gives CASSANLGLYGYTF.

The V and J genes are TRBV7-2 and TRBJ2-7, with TRBD1 as a possible D gene (6 bases). Germline lookup yields CDR1 SGHTA and CDR2 FQGNSA. The V gene lost 1 base and the J gene lost 0 bases, with 10 bases spanning the gap. There are 15 residues in the CDR3. The CDR3 sequence is CASSLGGPSSYEQYF. CDR3 in DNA: TGTGCCAGCAGCTTAGGGGGGCCGAGCTCCTACGAGCAGTACTTC.

The chain joins TRBV5-5 to TRBJ2-7; 7 bases are shared with TRBD1. Germline V CDR1 and CDR2: SGHKS, YYEKEE (reference sequence). CDR3 length: 15 amino acids. Trimming removed 4 bases from V and 3 bases from J; junction bases left unmatched: 10. CDR3 sequence reads: CASSRVNRDSYEQYF. CDR3 DNA sequence: TGTGCCAGCAGCCGAGTAAACCGGGACAGCTACGAGCAGTACTTC.

The chain carries TRBV5-4 and TRBJ2-7, with TRBD1 matching over 7 bases. The V gene's germline CDR1 is SGHNT and CDR2 YYREEE (reference sequence). The CDR3 is 15 amino acids. Losses at the gene ends were 2 bases for V and 2 bases for J; bases not matched to a gene: 7. Here the CDR3 DNA reads TGTGCCAGCAGCTTAGGGGGCCCCGCCCCCTACGAGCAGTACTTC. It encodes CASSLGGPAPYEQYF.

The chain combines TRBV28 with TRBJ1-5; D not certain. This CDR3 is built from 11 residues. Trimming removed 6 bases from V and 7 bases from J, with 7 bases in between. Per the germline V gene, CDR1 is MDHEN and CDR2 is SYDVKM. Here the CDR3 reads CASRTGQPQHF. The DNA of the CDR3 is TGTGCCAGCAGAACCGGGCAGCCCCAGCATTTT.

The V and J genes are TRBV27 and TRBJ2-3; maybe TRBD1 (5 bases). The CDR3 has 18 residues. Germline V gives CDR1 MNHEY, CDR2 SMNVEV (reference sequence). The V and J ends lost 1 base and 5 bases respectively, with 22 bases between them. The CDR3 DNA follows: TGTGCCAGCAGTTTATACGGTTATGGGGCGAGGTTAAGAGATACGCAGTATTTT. This sequence encodes CASSLYGYGARLRDTQYF.

The CDR3 protein is CASSQATSGVYEQYF. CDR3 bases: TGCGCCAGCAGCCAAGCAACGAGCGGGGTGTACGAGCAGTACTTC. The V call is TRBV4-3, the J call TRBJ2-7, with 7 positions matching TRBD2. After removal of 1 base from V and 4 bases from J, the junction contained 7 bases not matched to a gene. Looked up from germline, CDR1 is LGHNA and CDR2 is YSLEER. CDR3 length equals 15 residues.

The chain uses TRBV7-3 and TRBJ1-2; D gene uncertain. Trimming left V 5 bases short and J 6 bases short, with 16 bases between. The length of the CDR3 is 14 residues. Germline V gene data show CDR1 as SGHTA and CDR2 as FQGTGA. CDR3 DNA: TGTGCCAGCAGCCTCCCCTATGGGAGCAATGGCTACACCTTC. Translated, it gives CASSLPYGSNGYTF.

V usage is TRBV27 and J usage is TRBJ2-7, with TRBD1 matching over 10 bases. In germline, CDR1 is MNHEY, CDR2 SMNVEV (reference sequence). This CDR3 spans 14 amino acids. V lost 7 bases to trimming and J lost 4 bases; unmatched junction nucleotides: 7. Written as DNA, the CDR3 is TGTGCCAGCACCCCGACAGGGGGCTTATACGAGCAGTACTTC. This encodes CASTPTGGLYEQYF.

This clone was seen a single time. The genes are TRBV4-1 and TRBJ1-2, with 9 bases fitting TRBD1. CDR3 length: 16 residues. J lost 4 bases, V lost 4 bases, and 10 bases had no gene match. Germline V CDR1 and CDR2: MGHRA, YSYEKL. The DNA for the CDR3 is TGCGCCAGCAGCCGAGCTTCGGACAGGGGTAGCTATGGCTACACCTTC. Its translation: CASSRASDRGSYGYTF.